Following are 17 T cell receptor beta chains from one sample sequenced in a study of blood T cell repertoires in COVID-19. Sequencing was performed with immunoSEQ multiplex PCR; in TCRdb, only in-frame clones are kept and a portion is missing. This sample yields about 150,000 clones, of which around 84% are seen a single time; roughly 8% belongs to the top ten. Material: PBMCs or T cells enriched from blood (not recorded which). The receptors were sampled from a woman aged 50 to 60 who had recovered from COVID-19.

The gene calls are TRBV21-1 and TRBJ2-7; TRBD1, the table's D call, was not compared with the DNA. TRBV21-1 is a documented pseudogene. The CDR3 sequence is 13 residues long. The CDR3 is CASSKRARVEQYF. CDR3 nucleotide sequence: TGTGCCAGCAGCAAAAGGGCCAGGGTCGAGCAGTACTTC.

The V call is TRBV6-2 or TRBV6-3, the J call TRBJ2-1; 7 nucleotides agree with TRBD1. Germline CDR1 MNHEY, CDR2 SVGEGT. V dropped 2 bases and J dropped 4; count of bases not matched to a gene: 2. This CDR3 region has 14 residues. In DNA, the CDR3 is TGTGCCAGCAGTTACGGGACAGAATACAATGAGCAGTTCTTC. Translation: CASSYGTEYNEQFF.

CDR3 nucleotides: TGTGCCATCAGTGATAGTCTAGGTGGGCAGTTCTTC. Translating gives CAISDSLGGQFF. The chain recombines TRBV10-3 with TRBJ2-1; D is unclear. Trimming removed 3 bases from V and 12 bases from J, with 12 bases in between. Germline values: CDR1 ENHRY, CDR2 SYGVKD. This CDR3 spans 12 amino acids.

This chain uses TRBV20-1 with TRBJ2-1, with 7 bases fitting TRBD2. The CDR3 extends over 17 amino acids. Germline CDR1 is DFQATT and CDR2 is SNEGSKA (reference sequence). V lost 3 bases to trimming and J lost 0 bases; unmatched junction nucleotides: 11. CDR3 in amino acids: CSASRYGGSSSYNEQFF. The CDR3 DNA follows: TGCAGTGCTAGTAGATACGGGGGGTCAAGCTCCTACAATGAGCAGTTCTTC.

This clone appeared once. The CDR3 sequence: CASAPGQGPMSGYTF. In nucleotides, the CDR3 is TGTGCCAGTGCCCCTGGACAGGGACCGATGAGCGGCTACACCTTC. V is TRBV19 and J is TRBJ1-2; 8 positions match TRBD1. Looked up from germline, CDR1 is LNHDA and CDR2 is SQIVND (reference sequence). V shed 8 bases, J shed 8 bases, and the junction held 16 bases outside the gene matches. The CDR3 spans 15 residues.

The genes are TRBV7-9 and TRBJ1-6; D unresolved. Between the trimmed V and J ends, which lost 2 bases and 5 bases, there was a span of 7 bases. CDR3 size: 14 residues. Germline assignment: CDR1 SEHNR and CDR2 FQNEAQ (reference sequence). The CDR3 DNA reads as TGTGCCAGCAGCTTAAACACAAATAATTCACCCCTCCACTTT. Its protein is CASSLNTNNSPLHF.

This sequence joins TRBV18 and TRBJ1-4, with a tentative D call TRBD1 (5 bases). This CDR3 region has 15 residues. Germline V CDR1 and CDR2: KGHSH, LQKENI. Trimming left V 2 bases short and J 7 bases short, with 14 bases between. The CDR3 here is CASSPMQGATEKLFF. CDR3 coding DNA: TGTGCCAGCTCACCAATGCAAGGGGCGACTGAAAAACTGTTTTTT.

In nucleotides, the CDR3 is TGTGCCAGCAGCTTAAGCTACACTGAAGCTTTCTTT. It encodes CASSLSYTEAFF. This chain uses TRBV7-9 with TRBJ1-1; D not resolved. The ends were cut back, 2 bases at V and 3 bases at J, with 4 bases in the middle. The CDR3 has 12 residues. CDR1 and CDR2 from the germline V gene are SEHNR and FQNEAQ (reference sequence).

The chain joins TRBV9 to TRBJ1-1; 7 bases are shared with TRBD1. V was pared by 0 bases and J by 3 bases, with 5 bases of the junction left unmatched. CDR3 length: 15 residues. Germline V gives CDR1 SGDLS, CDR2 YYNGEE. CDR3 coding DNA: TGTGCCAGCAGCGTAGAGCGACAGGGTGACACTGAAGCTTTCTTT. It is translated as CASSVERQGDTEAFF. Together with reference TRBV9 and TRBJ1-1, the CDR3 gives the full variable domain: DSGVTQTPKHLITATGQRVTLRCSPRSGDLSVYWYQQSLDQGLQFLIQYYNGEERAKGNILERFSAQQFPDLHSELNLSSLELGDSALYFCASSVERQGDTEAFFGQGTRLTVV.

This chain links TRBV6-2 or TRBV6-3 with TRBJ1-1, with TRBD1 as a possible D gene (6 bases). The CDR3 runs 15 residues. Trimming cost V 0 bases and J 5 bases, with 13 bases left between them. Germline V gene data show CDR1 as MNHEY and CDR2 as SVGEGT. The CDR3 loop is CASSYSNRVRTEAFF. The CDR3 DNA is TGTGCCAGCAGTTACTCGAACAGGGTAAGAACTGAAGCTTTCTTT.

This clone was detected many times. CDR3 loop: CSGGDSVSEKLFF. DNA of the CDR3: TGCAGCGGGGGGGACAGTGTTTCTGAAAAACTGTTTTTT. The rearrangement uses TRBV29-1 and TRBJ1-4; 7 positions match TRBD1. The trim removed 7 bases at V and 7 bases at J, leaving 9 bases unmatched. CDR1 SQVTM and CDR2 ANQGSEA come from the germline V gene. The CDR3 consists of 13 residues.

The chain is built from TRBV27 and TRBJ2-1, with a tentative D call TRBD2 (5 bases). The CDR3 has 13 amino acids. Germline V gives CDR1 MNHEY, CDR2 SMNVEV (reference sequence). With 8 bases removed from V and 5 bases from J, the gap between germline ends came to 13 bases. CDR3 nucleotide sequence: TGTGCCAGCCGGCTGGGGAGAAACAATGAGCAGTTCTTC. It specifies CASRLGRNNEQFF.

This clone was detected once. The chain combines TRBV18 with TRBJ1-1; TRBD1 might be the D (5 bases). Germline values: CDR1 KGHSH, CDR2 LQKENI. V lost 6 bases and J 11 bases, leaving 16 bases between the germline ends. This CDR3 spans 12 amino acids. CDR3: CASSRFEGRAFF. Written as DNA, the CDR3 is TGTGCCAGCTCCCGGTTCGAGGGGAGGGCTTTCTTT.

The chain is built from TRBV28 and TRBJ1-2; D might be TRBD1 (6 bases). V was cut by 5 bases and J by 8 bases, with 18 bases left in between. The CDR3 has 14 residues. Germline lookup yields CDR1 MDHEN and CDR2 SYDVKM. This CDR3 is CASSGGAGTRGYTF. CDR3 DNA sequence: TGTGCCAGCAGTGGGGGGGCAGGTACGAGGGGCTACACCTTC.

The genes are TRBV27 and TRBJ2-5; D remains ambiguous. The V end lost 5 bases, the J end lost 3 bases, and 10 bases lay between the germline ends. Germline assignment: CDR1 MNHEY and CDR2 SMNVEV (reference sequence). The CDR3 contains 13 residues. The CDR3 reads CASSSLAEETQYF. The CDR3 nucleotides read TGTGCCAGCAGTAGTTTAGCAGAAGAGACCCAGTACTTC.

V gene TRBV5-4 combines with J gene TRBJ2-3; unclear D gene. The CDR3 runs to 14 residues. V lost 3 bases and J 0 bases, leaving 8 bases between the germline ends. Germline V gene data show CDR1 as SGHNT and CDR2 as YYREEE (reference sequence). CDR3 bases: TGTGCCAGCAGCTCCCGGAGAAGCACAGATACGCAGTATTTT. Translation: CASSSRRSTDTQYF. Supplemented by reference TRBV5-4 and TRBJ2-3, the full variable domain reads ETGVTQSPTHLIKTRGQQVTLRCSSQSGHNTVSWYQQALGQGPQFIFQYYREEENGRGNFPPRFSGLQFPNYSSELNVNALELDDSALYLCASSSRRSTDTQYFGPGTRLTVL.

The rearrangement uses TRBV28 and TRBJ2-7; 7 bases fit TRBD2. Germline V lookup: CDR1 MDHEN, CDR2 SYDVKM. Trimming removed 5 bases from V and 1 base from J; junction bases left unmatched: 11. The CDR3 sequence is 16 residues long. CDR3 region: CASSPRGLQRSYEQYF. The CDR3 DNA sequence: TGTGCCAGCAGTCCCCGGGGACTACAGCGTTCCTACGAGCAGTACTTC.